These 8 T cell receptor beta chains were all obtained from the same sample, sequenced in a study of cytomegalovirus exposure and HLA in healthy donors. This PCR relied on a set of 60 Vbeta primers and 13 Jbeta primers. Assay: immunoSEQ multiplex PCR; the TCRdb copy retains only in-frame clones and omits some. This repertoire shows 150,000 to 200,000 clones, approximately 81% found once; its top ten account for around 4%. Sequences were obtained from PBMCs. The origin of the receptors is a man aged 50 to 59 in good health and CMV-seronegative.

The chain combines TRBV2 with TRBJ2-7, with D possibly TRBD2 on 7 matching bases. Trimming shortened V by 4 bases and J by 2 bases, and 12 bases separated the two germline ends. The germline V gene has CDR1 SNHLY and CDR2 FYNNEI. The CDR3 extends over 14 amino acids. CDR3 in DNA: TGTGCCAGCAGTGGGGGGGCGGGGGCCTACGAGCAGTACTTC. Amino acids: CASSGGAGAYEQYF.

This clone has more than one count but fewer than ten. The V gene is TRBV11-3, the J gene TRBJ2-1, with TRBD2 as a possible D gene (7 bases). The CDR3 contains 17 residues. CDR1 SGHNT and CDR2 YENEEA come from the germline V gene. V was shortened by 2 bases and J by 7 bases, with 21 bases between the two germline ends. The CDR3 reads CASSLLAGASPKNEQFF. The CDR3 DNA sequence: TGTGCCAGCAGCTTACTCGCGGGGGCCAGCCCGAAGAATGAGCAGTTCTTC.

V usage is TRBV25-1 and J usage is TRBJ2-1; D is perhaps TRBD2 (7 bases). The germline gives CDR1 MGHDK, CDR2 SYGVNS. Trimming took 1 base from V and 9 from J, leaving 19 bases between them. The CDR3 extends over 16 amino acids. CDR3 amino acids: CASSEFGGGKGVEQFF. CDR3 DNA sequence: TGTGCCAGCAGTGAATTTGGGGGGGGCAAGGGGGTTGAGCAGTTCTTC. The full variable domain, with the rest looked up from reference TRBV25-1 and TRBJ2-1, is EADIYQTPRYLVIGTGKKITLECSQTMGHDKMYWYQQDPGMELHLIHYSYGVNSTEKGDLSSESTVSRIRTEHFPLTLESARPSHTSQYLCASSEFGGGKGVEQFFGPGTRLTVL.

The CDR3 region has the DNA TGTGCCAGCAGCGGACTAGCGGGGACCACAGATACGCAGTATTTT. Encoded protein: CASSGLAGTTDTQYF. This rearrangement joins TRBV13 to TRBJ2-3, with TRBD2 matching 12 bases. CDR1 PRHDT and CDR2 FYEKMQ come from the germline V gene (reference sequence). V trimming: 5 bases; J trimming: 2 bases; junction bases outside the gene matches: 2. CDR3 length equals 15 residues.

This sequence joins TRBV9 and TRBJ2-5; D gene uncertain. This CDR3 has 12 residues. Germline CDR1 SGDLS, CDR2 YYNGEE. V shed 3 bases and J shed 5 bases, with 8 bases lying between them. The CDR3 protein is CASSAHLETQYF. CDR3 DNA: TGTGCCAGCAGCGCCCACTTGGAGACCCAGTACTTC. The variable domain in full, with the rest retrieved from reference TRBV9 and TRBJ2-5, is DSGVTQTPKHLITATGQRVTLRCSPRSGDLSVYWYQQSLDQGLQFLIQYYNGEERAKGNILERFSAQQFPDLHSELNLSSLELGDSALYFCASSAHLETQYFGPGTRLLVL.

The rearrangement links TRBV7-2 to TRBJ1-2; 7 nucleotides match TRBD1. Germline CDR1 SGHTA, CDR2 FQGNSA. V trimming: 4 bases; J trimming: 2 bases; junction bases outside the gene matches: 7. The CDR3 length is 15 residues. The CDR3 loop reads CASSSREGANYGYTF. The CDR3 DNA is TGTGCCAGCAGCTCCCGGGAGGGGGCAAACTATGGCTACACCTTC.

V gene TRBV4-2 combines with J gene TRBJ2-7; 9 positions agree with TRBD2. Trimming removed 1 base from V and 7 bases from J; junction bases left unmatched: 8. Germline CDR1 and CDR2: LGHNA and YNFKEQ. The CDR3 length is 15 residues. The CDR3 nucleotides are TGTGCCAGCAGCCAAGGGCTAGCGGGGCAAAAAGAGCAGTACTTC. Translation: CASSQGLAGQKEQYF.

CDR3 in DNA: TGTGCCAGCAGTCCCGGGGGGCGCGCCGGGGAGCTGTTTTTT. Amino acid sequence: CASSPGGRAGELFF. The chain is built from TRBV13 and TRBJ1-3; TRBD2 might be the D (7 bases). TRBJ2-2 matches the DNA end more closely, so the J call is doubtful. In germline, CDR1 is PRHDT, CDR2 FYEKMQ (reference sequence). The CDR3 consists of 14 residues.